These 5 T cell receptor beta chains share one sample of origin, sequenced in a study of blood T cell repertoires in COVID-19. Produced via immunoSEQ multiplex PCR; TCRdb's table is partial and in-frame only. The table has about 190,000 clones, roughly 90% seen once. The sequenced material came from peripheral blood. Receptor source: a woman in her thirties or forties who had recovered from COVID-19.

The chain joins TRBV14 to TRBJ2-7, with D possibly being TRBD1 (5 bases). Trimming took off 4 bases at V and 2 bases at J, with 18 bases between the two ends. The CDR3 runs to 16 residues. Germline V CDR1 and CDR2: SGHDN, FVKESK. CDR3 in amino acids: CASSRQGLPNTYEQYF. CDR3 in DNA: TGTGCCAGCAGCCGGCAGGGTCTCCCCAATACCTACGAGCAGTACTTC.

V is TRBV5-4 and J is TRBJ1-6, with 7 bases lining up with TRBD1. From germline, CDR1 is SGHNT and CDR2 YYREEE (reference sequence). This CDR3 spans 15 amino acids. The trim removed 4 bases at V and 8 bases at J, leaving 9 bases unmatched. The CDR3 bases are TGTGCCAGCAGCCCCTCCGGGACAGTAGATTCACCCCTCCACTTT. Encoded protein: CASSPSGTVDSPLHF.

The CDR3 region is CASSLFGGGSEKLFF. CDR3 coding DNA: TGTGCCAGCAGCTTATTCGGCGGGGGGAGTGAAAAACTGTTTTTT. The rearrangement joins TRBV7-2 to TRBJ1-4, with D possibly matching TRBD1 (5 bases). Trimming removed 2 bases from V and 7 bases from J, with 14 bases in between. This CDR3 has 15 amino acids. Germline V gene sequence: CDR1 SGHTA, CDR2 FQGNSA.

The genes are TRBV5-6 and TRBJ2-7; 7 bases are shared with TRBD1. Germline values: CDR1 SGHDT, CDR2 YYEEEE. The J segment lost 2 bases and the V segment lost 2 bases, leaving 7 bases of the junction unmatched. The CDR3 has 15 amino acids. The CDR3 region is CASSLGPGQTYEQYF. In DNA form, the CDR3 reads TGTGCCAGCAGCTTAGGGCCGGGACAGACCTACGAGCAGTACTTC.

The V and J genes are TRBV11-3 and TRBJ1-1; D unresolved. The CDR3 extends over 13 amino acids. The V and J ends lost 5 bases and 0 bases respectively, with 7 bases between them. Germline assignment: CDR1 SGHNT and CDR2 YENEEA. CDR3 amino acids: CASSGTVNTEAFF. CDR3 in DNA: TGTGCCAGCAGCGGAACAGTGAACACTGAAGCTTTCTTT.